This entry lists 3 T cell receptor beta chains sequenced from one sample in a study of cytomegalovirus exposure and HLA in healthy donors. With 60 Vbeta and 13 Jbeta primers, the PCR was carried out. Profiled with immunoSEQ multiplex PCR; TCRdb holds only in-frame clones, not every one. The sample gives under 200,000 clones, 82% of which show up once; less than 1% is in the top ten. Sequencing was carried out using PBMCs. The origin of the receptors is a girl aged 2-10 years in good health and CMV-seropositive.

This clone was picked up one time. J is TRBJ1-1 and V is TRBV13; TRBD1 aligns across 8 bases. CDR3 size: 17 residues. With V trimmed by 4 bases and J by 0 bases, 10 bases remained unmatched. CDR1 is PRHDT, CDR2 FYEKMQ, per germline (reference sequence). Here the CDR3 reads CASSSGQGYLMNTEAFF. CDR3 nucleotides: TGTGCCAGCAGCTCAGGACAGGGCTACCTAATGAACACTGAAGCTTTCTTT.

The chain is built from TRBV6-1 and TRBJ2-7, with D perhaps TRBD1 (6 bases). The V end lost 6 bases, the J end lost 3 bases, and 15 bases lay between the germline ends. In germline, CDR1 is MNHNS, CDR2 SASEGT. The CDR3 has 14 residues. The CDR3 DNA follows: TGTGCCAGCAGAGCAGGGGATTGGGGCTACGAGCAGTACTTC. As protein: CASRAGDWGYEQYF.

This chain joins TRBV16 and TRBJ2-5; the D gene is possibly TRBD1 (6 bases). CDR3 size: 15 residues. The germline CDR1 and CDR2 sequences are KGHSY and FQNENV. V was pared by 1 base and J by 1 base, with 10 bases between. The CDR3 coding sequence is TGTGCCAGCAGCCAATGGACAGCGGTCCAAGAGACCCAGTACTTC. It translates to CASSQWTAVQETQYF.